The source of this T cell receptor (beta chain) is a study of siplizumab effects on memory and regulatory T cells. Study results and limitations: Naive T cell populations appeared to exhibit greater diversity than memory cells and appeared to be major alloresponse contributors. With siplizumab, mappable alloreactive CD4+ clones averaged around 71% Treg-derived, versus over 25% in controls. For siplizumab cultures, the suppressive function of their proliferating Tregs was not confirmed.

Assays were performed on 95,000 to 100,000 TCR templates per sample. Libraries were prepared by immunoSEQ multiplex PCR; TCRdb keeps only in-frame clonotypes and omits some of them. In the table there are 90,000 to 95,000 clones, more than 85% of which are singletons. Only a few counts were recorded for this clone. As yet, its antigen is unknown. From germline, CDR1 is GTSNPN and CDR2 SVGIG (reference sequence). The CDR3 extends over 15 amino acids. Trimming shortened V by 2 bases and J by 0 bases, and 8 bases separated the two germline ends. This sequence joins TRBV30 and TRBJ1-6; the D is unclear. The clonotype comes from a human donor in good health. The sequenced sample was CD8+ T cells sorted from blood. This CDR3 reads CAWSPLTSYNSPLHF. CDR3 nucleotides: TGTGCCTGGAGTCCCCTCACCTCCTATAATTCACCCCTCCACTTT.